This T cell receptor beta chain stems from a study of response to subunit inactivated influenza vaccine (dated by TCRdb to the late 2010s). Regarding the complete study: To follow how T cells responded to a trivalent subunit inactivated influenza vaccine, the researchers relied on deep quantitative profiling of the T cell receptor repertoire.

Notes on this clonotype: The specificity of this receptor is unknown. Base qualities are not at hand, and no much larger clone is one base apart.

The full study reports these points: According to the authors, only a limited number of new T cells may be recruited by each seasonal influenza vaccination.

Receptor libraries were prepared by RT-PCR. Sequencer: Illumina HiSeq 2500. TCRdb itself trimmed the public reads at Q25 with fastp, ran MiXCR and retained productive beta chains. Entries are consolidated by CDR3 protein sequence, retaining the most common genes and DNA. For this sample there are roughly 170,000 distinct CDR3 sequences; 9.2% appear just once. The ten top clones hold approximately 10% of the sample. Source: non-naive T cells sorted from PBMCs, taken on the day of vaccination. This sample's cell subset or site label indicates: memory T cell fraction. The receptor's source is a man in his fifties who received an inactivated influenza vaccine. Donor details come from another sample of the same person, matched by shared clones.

CDR3 protein: CASSSRSTGNQPQHF. Here is the DNA: TGTGCCAGCAGTTCCCGAAGTACGGGCAATCAGCCCCAGCATTTT. The chain uses TRBV6-5 and TRBJ1-5; the D segment cannot be called with confidence. The CDR3 sequence holds 15 residues, the cysteine and phenylalanine included. Kept here is only the CDR3 DNA, which spans 45 bases and is read in frame from base 1. Deletion took 4 bases off V and 2 bases off J, with a span of 12 bases between the germline ends. CDR1 and CDR2 were assigned from the germline V gene as MNHEY and SVGAGI.